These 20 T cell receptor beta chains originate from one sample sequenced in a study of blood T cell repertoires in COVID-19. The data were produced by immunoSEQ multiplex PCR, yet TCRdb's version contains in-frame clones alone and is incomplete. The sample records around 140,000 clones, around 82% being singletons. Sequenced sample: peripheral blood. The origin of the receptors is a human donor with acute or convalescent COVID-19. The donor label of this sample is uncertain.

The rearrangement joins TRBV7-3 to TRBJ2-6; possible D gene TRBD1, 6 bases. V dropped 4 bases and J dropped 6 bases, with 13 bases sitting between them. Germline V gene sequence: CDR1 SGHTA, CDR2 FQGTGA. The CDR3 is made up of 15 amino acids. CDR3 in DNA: TGTGCCAGCAGCTCCCTAGGGGACAAGGCCAACGTCCTGACTTTC. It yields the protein CASSSLGDKANVLTF.

CDR3 coding DNA: TGTGCCAGCAGCACAGGGGGGGGCCGGACAGATACGCAGTATTTT. Translation: CASSTGGGRTDTQYF. The V gene is TRBV11-3, the J gene TRBJ2-3, with D possibly matching TRBD1 (8 bases). V lost 5 bases to trimming and J lost 3 bases, with 15 bases between them. Looked up from germline, CDR1 is SGHNT and CDR2 is YENEEA. The CDR3 contains 15 residues.

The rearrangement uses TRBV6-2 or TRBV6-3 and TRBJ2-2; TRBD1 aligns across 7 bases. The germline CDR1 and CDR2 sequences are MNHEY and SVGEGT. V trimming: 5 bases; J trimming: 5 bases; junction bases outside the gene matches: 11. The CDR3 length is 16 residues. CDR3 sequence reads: CASSTDRRTDTGELFF. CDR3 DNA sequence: TGTGCCAGCAGTACGGACAGGAGGACGGATACCGGGGAGCTGTTTTTT.

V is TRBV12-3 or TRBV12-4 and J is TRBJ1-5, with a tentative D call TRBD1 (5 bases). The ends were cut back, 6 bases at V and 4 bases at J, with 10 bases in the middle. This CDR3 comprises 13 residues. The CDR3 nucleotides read TGTGCCAGCAGCCAGGGCCAAAATCAGCCCCAGCATTTT. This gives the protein CASSQGQNQPQHF.

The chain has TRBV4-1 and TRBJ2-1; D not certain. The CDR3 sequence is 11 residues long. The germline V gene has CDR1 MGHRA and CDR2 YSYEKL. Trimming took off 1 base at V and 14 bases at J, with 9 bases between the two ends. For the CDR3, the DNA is TGCGCCAGCAGCCAAGGTGGCCAGAAGTTCTTC. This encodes CASSQGGQKFF.

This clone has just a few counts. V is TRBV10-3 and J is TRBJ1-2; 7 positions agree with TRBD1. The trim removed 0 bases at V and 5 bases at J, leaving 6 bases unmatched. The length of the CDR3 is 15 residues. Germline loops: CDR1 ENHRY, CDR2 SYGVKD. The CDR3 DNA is TGTGCCATCAGTGAGTCGGCCCAGGGGGGATATGGCTACACCTTC. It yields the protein CAISESAQGGYGYTF.

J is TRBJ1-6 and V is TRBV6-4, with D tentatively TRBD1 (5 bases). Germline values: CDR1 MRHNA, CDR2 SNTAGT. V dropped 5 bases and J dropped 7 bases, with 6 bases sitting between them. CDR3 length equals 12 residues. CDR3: CASSNRNSPLHF. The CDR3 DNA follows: TGTGCCAGCAGTAACAGGAATTCACCCCTCCACTTT.

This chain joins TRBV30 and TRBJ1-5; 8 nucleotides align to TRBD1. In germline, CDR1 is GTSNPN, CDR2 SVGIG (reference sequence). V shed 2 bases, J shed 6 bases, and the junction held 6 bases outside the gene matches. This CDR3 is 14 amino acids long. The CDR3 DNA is TGTGCCTGGAGTAGAGACAGGGGAGGTCAGCCCCAGCATTTT. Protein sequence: CAWSRDRGGQPQHF.

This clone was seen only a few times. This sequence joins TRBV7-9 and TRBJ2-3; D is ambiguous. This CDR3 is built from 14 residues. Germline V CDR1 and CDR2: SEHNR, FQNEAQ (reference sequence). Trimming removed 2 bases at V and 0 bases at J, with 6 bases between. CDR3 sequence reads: CASSLTASTDTQYF. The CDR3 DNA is TGTGCCAGCAGCTTAACAGCTAGCACAGATACGCAGTATTTT.

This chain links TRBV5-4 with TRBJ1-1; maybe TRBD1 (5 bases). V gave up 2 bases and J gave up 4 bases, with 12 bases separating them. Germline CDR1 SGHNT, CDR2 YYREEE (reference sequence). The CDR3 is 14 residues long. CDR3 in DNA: TGTGCCAGCAGCTTCCGGGCAGGGCCCACTGAAGCTTTCTTT. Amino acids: CASSFRAGPTEAFF.

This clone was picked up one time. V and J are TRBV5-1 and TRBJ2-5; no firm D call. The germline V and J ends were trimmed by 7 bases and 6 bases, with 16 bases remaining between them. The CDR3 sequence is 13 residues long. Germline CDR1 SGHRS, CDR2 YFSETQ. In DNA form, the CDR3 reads TGCGCCAGCGCTGGTGCAGGTCCCCAGACCCAGTACTTC. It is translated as CASAGAGPQTQYF.

CDR3 coding DNA: TGTGCCAGCATCAAAAGGCGGCTAGCGGGAAACACAGATACGCAGTATTTT. It yields the protein CASIKRRLAGNTDTQYF. The chain is built from TRBV7-2 and TRBJ2-3; 9 nucleotides line up with TRBD2. V lost 7 bases and J lost 2; bases outside the gene matches: 13. The CDR3 loop spans 17 amino acids. CDR1 and CDR2 (germline): SGHTA, FQGNSA. Based on the CDR3 plus reference TRBV7-2 and TRBJ2-3, the full variable domain is GAGVSQSPSNKVTEKGKDVELRCDPISGHTALYWYRQSLGQGLEFLIYFQGNSAPDKSGLPSDRFSAERTGGSVSTLTIQRTQQEDSAVYLCASIKRRLAGNTDTQYFGPGTRLTVL.

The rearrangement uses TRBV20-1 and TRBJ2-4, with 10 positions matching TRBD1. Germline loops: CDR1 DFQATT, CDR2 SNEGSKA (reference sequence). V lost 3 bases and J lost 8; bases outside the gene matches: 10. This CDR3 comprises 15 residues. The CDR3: CSASHRDRGRDIQYF. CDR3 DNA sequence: TGCAGTGCTAGTCACCGGGACAGGGGACGGGACATTCAGTACTTC.

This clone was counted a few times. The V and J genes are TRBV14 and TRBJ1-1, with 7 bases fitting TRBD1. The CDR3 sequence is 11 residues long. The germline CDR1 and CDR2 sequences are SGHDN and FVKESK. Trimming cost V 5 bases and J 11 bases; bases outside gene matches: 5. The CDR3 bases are TGTGCCAGCAGCTCGGGACAGAGGGCTTTCTTT. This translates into CASSSGQRAFF.

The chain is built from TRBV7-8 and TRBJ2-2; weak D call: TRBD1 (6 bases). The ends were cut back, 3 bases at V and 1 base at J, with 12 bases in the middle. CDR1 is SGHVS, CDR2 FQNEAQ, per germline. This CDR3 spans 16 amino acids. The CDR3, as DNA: TGTGCCAGCAGCTTTCTGGGACACTTGAACACCGGGGAGCTGTTTTTT. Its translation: CASSFLGHLNTGELFF.

The chain's CDR3 is CSVQISSYEQYF. CDR3 coding DNA: TGCAGCGTCCAGATCTCCTCCTACGAGCAGTACTTC. This chain joins TRBV29-1 and TRBJ2-7; no definite D call. The CDR3 length is 12 residues. Germline lookup yields CDR1 SQVTM and CDR2 ANQGSEA. Trimming removed 6 bases from V and 0 bases from J, with 9 bases in between.

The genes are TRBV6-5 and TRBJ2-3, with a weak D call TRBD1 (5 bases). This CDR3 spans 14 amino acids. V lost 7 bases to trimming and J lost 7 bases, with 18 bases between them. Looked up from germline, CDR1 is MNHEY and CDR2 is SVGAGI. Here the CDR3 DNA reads TGTGCCAGCAATTTAGCAGGGATCGACTATACGCAGTATTTT. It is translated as CASNLAGIDYTQYF.

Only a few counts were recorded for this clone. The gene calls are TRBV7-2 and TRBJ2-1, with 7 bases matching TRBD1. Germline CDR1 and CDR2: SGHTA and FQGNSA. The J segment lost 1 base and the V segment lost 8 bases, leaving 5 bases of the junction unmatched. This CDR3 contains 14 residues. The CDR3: CASLQGLSYNEQFF. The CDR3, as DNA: TGTGCCAGCCTACAGGGGTTGTCCTACAATGAGCAGTTCTTC.

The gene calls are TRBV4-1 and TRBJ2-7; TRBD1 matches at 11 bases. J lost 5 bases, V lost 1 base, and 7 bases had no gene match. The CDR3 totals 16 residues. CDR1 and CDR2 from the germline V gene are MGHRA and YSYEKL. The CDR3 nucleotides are TGCGCCAGCAGCCAAGGGGACAGGGGGTATTCAGACGAGCAGTACTTC. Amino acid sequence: CASSQGDRGYSDEQYF.

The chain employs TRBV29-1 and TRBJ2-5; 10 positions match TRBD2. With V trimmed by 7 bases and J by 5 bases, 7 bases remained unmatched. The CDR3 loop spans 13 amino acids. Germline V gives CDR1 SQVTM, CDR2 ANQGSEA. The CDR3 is CSGGGSGGETQYF. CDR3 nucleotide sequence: TGCAGCGGCGGCGGTAGCGGGGGGGAGACCCAGTACTTC.